This T cell receptor beta chain is drawn from a study of blood T cell repertoires in COVID-19. Clones were read by immunoSEQ multiplex PCR, and TCRdb kept only the in-frame ones, dropping some. The profile shows over 110,000 clones, 65% to 80% of them singletons. The length of the CDR3 is 15 residues. Germline CDR1 SGHVS, CDR2 FQNEAQ. With 0 bases removed from V and 7 bases from J, the gap between germline ends came to 12 bases. This chain joins TRBV7-8 and TRBJ1-4, with D possibly matching TRBD1 (6 bases). The TCR was taken from a man aged 55 to 69 with acute or convalescent COVID-19. The sequenced sample was peripheral blood. This CDR3 reads CASSLAWGLGEKLFF. The CDR3 coding sequence is TGTGCCAGCAGCTTAGCTTGGGGGCTAGGTGAAAAACTGTTTTTT.